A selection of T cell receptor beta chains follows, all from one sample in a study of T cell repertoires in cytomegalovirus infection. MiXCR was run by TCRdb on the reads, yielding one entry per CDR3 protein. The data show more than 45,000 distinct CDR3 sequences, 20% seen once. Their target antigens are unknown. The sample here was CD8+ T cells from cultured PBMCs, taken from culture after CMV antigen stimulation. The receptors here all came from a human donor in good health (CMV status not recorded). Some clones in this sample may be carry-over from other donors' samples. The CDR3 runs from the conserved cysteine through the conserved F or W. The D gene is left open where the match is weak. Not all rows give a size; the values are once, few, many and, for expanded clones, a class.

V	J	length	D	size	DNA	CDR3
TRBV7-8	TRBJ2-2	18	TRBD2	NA	TGTGCCAGCAGCTCTAGCGGGAGACCCTCCCGGGGCACCGGGGAGCTGTTTTTT	CASSSSGRPSRGTGELFF
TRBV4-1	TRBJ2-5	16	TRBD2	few	TGCGCCAGCAGCCAAGACATAGCGGGGGGGCAAGAGACCCAGTACTTC	CASSQDIAGGQETQYF
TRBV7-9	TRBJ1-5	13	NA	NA	TGTGCCAGCAGCCTGGACCGTGATCAGCCCCAGCATTTT	CASSLDRDQPQHF
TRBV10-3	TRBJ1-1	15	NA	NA	TGTGCCATCAGGAGTTCGGGACACACGAACACTGAAGCTTTCTTT	CAIRSSGHTNTEAFF
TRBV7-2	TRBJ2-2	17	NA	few	TGTGCCAGCAGCTTAAAAGGAGCAGGGTTTAAGACCGGGGAGCTGTTTTTT	CASSLKGAGFKTGELFF
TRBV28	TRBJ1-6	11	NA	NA	TGTGCCAGCACGCGGGGTTCACCCCTCCACTTT	CASTRGSPLHF
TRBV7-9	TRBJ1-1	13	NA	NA	TGTGCCAGCAGTTTCGGAAACCCTTTTGAAGCTTTCTTT	CASSFGNPFEAFF
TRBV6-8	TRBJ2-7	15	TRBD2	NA	TGTGCCAGCACCCCGACTAGCGGGAGGACCTACGAGCAGTACTTC	CASTPTSGRTYEQYF
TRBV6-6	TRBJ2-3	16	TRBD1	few	TGTGCCAGCAGCTCAGGGGCAGGGGGCTACACAGATACGCAGTATTTT	CASSSGAGGYTDTQYF
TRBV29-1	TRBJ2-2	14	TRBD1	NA	TGCAGCGTCGCGACAGGGCGGGACACCGGGGAGCTGTTTTTT	CSVATGRDTGELFF
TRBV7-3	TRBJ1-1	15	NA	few	TGTGCCAGCAGCTTAACGGGGGGGTCGAACACTGAAGCTTTCTTT	CASSLTGGSNTEAFF
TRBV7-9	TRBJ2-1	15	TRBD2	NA	TGTGCCAGCAGCTTAGAGCCTAGCGGCTACAATGAGCAGTTCTTC	CASSLEPSGYNEQFF
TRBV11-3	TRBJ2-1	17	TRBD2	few	TGTGCCAGCAGCTCGAGACTCCTAGCGGGAGGTTCCAATGAGCAGTTCTTC	CASSSRLLAGGSNEQFF
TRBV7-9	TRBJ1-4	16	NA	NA	TGTGCCAGCAGCTTAGACCTGGGAGGGTCTTCCGAAAAACTGTTTTTT	CASSLDLGGSSEKLFF
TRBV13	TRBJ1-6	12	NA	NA	TGTGCCAGCAGCTCCCTTAATTCGGCCCTCCACTTT	CASSSLNSALHF
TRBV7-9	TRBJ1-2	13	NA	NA	TGTGCCAGCAGCCCTCCAGGGACCTATGGCTACACCTTC	CASSPPGTYGYTF
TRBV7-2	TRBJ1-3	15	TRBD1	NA	TGTGCCAGCAGCTTAAACAGGGGATCTGGAAACACCATATATTTT	CASSLNRGSGNTIYF
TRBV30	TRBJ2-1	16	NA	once	TGTGCCTGGACCCGAGGGGCGGGAAGCTCCTACAATGAGCAGTTCTTC	CAWTRGAGSSYNEQFF
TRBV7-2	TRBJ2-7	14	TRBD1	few	TGTGCCAGCAGCAACTTTCCGACAGGGTACGAGCAGTACTTC	CASSNFPTGYEQYF
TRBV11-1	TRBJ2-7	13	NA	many	TGTGCCAGCAGCTCCTCTGACAGTTACGAGCAGTACTTC	CASSSSDSYEQYF
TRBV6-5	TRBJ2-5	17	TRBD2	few	TGTGCCAGCAGTTCCCCGTGGGCACGGGAGGAACAAGAGACCCAGTACTTC	CASSSPWAREEQETQYF
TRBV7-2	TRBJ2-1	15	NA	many	TGTGCCAGCAGCTACGATAGCGGTCCCTACAATGAGCAGTTCTTC	CASSYDSGPYNEQFF
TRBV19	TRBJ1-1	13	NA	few	TGTGCCAGTAGTACAAACCTGAACACTGAAGCTTTCTTT	CASSTNLNTEAFF
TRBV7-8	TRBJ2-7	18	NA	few	TGTGCCAGCAGCTTAGTCTGGGCCCTCAGCGCCGCCCCCTACGAGCAGTACTTC	CASSLVWALSAAPYEQYF
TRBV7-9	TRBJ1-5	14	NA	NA	TGTGCCAGCAGCCCGGACGGGGGGAATCAGCCCCAGCATTTT	CASSPDGGNQPQHF
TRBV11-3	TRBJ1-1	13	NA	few	TGTGCCAGCAGCCCCCGGCCCGGAACTGAAGCTTTCTTT	CASSPRPGTEAFF
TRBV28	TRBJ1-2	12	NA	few	TGTGCCAGCAGTTTAGAAGAGGTTGGCTACACCTTC	CASSLEEVGYTF
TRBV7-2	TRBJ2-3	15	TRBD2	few	TGTGCCAGCAGCTTAAACGCGGGGGGGCGGGATACGCAGTATTTT	CASSLNAGGRDTQYF
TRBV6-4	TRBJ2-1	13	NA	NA	TGTGCCAGCAGTGTCCAAGAGGGCGGAGAGCAGTTCTTC	CASSVQEGGEQFF
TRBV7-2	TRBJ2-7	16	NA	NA	TGTGCCAGCAGCGACCAACACCCCGGGACGCCCTACGAGCAGTACTTC	CASSDQHPGTPYEQYF
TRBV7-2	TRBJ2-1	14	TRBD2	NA	TGTGCCAGCAGCCTCATAGCGGGGGAGAATGAGCAGTTCTTC	CASSLIAGENEQFF
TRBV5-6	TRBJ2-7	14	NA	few	TGTGCCAGCAGCCCGGGACCTCCGCGCTACGAGCAGTACTTC	CASSPGPPRYEQYF
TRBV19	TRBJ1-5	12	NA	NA	TGTGCCAGTAGTATTAGCAATCAGCCCCAGCATTTT	CASSISNQPQHF
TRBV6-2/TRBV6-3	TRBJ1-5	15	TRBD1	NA	TGTGCCAGCAGTCCCAGGGGGGAACACAATCAGCCCCAGCATTTT	CASSPRGEHNQPQHF
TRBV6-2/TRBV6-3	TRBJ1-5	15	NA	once	TGTGCCAGCAAGGTTTCAGGGGATGTCAATCAGCCCCAGCATTTT	CASKVSGDVNQPQHF
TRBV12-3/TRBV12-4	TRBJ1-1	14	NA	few	TGTGCCAGCAGTTTAGGAGCAGGGAACACTGAAGCTTTCTTT	CASSLGAGNTEAFF
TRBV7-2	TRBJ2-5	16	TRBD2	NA	TGTGCCAGCAGCTTTTGGACTAGCGGGGGTGTGGAGACCCAGTACTTC	CASSFWTSGGVETQYF
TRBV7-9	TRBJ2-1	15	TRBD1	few	TGTGCCAGCAGCTCGGGACAGGGGGCGCAGAATGAGCAGTTCTTC	CASSSGQGAQNEQFF
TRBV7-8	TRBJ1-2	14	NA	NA	TGTGCCAGCAAAGGCGGGGAGGCCCCCTATGGCTACACCTTC	CASKGGEAPYGYTF
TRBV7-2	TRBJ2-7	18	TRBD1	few	TGTGCCAGCAGCTTCCACTTGACAGGGCGAGTATACTCCTACGAGCAGTACTTC	CASSFHLTGRVYSYEQYF
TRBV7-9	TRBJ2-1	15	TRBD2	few	TGTGCCAGCAGACCTACTAGCGAACCTTACAATGAGCAGTTCTTC	CASRPTSEPYNEQFF
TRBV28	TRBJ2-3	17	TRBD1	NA	TGTGCCAGCAGTTTATGGACAGGGCGACTGAGCACAGATACGCAGTATTTT	CASSLWTGRLSTDTQYF
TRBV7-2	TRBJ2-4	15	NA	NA	TGTGCCAGCAGCCCCCTTGGGCAGGGGACAAACATTCAGTACTTC	CASSPLGQGTNIQYF
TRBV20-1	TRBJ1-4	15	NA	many	TGCAGTGCTAGAGATCGCAGGTGGGGAAGGGAAAAACTGTTTTTT	CSARDRRWGREKLFF
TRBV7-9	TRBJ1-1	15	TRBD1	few	TGTGCCAGCAGCCCCCCCGGGACAGGGCACTCCGAAGCTTTCTTT	CASSPPGTGHSEAFF